This T cell receptor (beta chain) was sequenced for a study of identical twins. A note on this clonotype: As yet, its antigen is unknown.

Germline trimming cut 2 bases from V and 4 bases from J; bases unmatched to any gene: 2. Germline assignment: CDR1 DFQATT and CDR2 SNEGSKA (reference sequence). The CDR3 has 13 amino acids. The authors used template switching to add a universal primer site and gave cDNA unique molecular identifiers. TCRdb itself ran the 5' RACE reads through MiXCR, one entry per CDR3 protein. Here the sample spans about 470,000 distinct CDR3 sequences, 20% to 25% being singletons. Study findings and constraints: Within cord blood, abundant beta clonotypes carried fewer insertions, but memory repertoires showed no such trend.

Every one of the donors was a healthy Caucasian. This sample also appeared in a second study, on T cells expressing NK-cell markers.

This sequence originates from a woman aged 18 to 35 in good health. The sequenced sample was CD4+ T cells sorted from blood. The chain links TRBV20-1 to TRBJ2-7, with 10 bases identical to TRBD1. The CDR3 loop is CSARWDRGYEQYF. The CDR3 region has the DNA TGCAGTGCTAGATGGGACAGGGGATACGAGCAGTACTTC.